This TCR beta chain comes out of a study of shared clonotypes between healthy human individuals. Study-wide results and limits: Researchers sampled only blood; tissue repertoires likely differ.

Trimming at V came to 0 bases and at J to 11 bases, leaving 13 bases not matched to a gene. The CDR3 sequence is 16 residues long. Per the germline V gene, CDR1 is GTSNPN and CDR2 is SVGIG (reference sequence). Naive CD8 isolation took CD45RO-negative cells positively selected for CCR7 and excluded terminally differentiated effector memory CD45RA+ cells. Assay: immunoSEQ multiplex PCR; the TCRdb copy retains only in-frame clones and omits some. Found here are around 2,100,000 clones, around 96% of them singletons; the top ten hold 1.2%. In regard to this clone: Antigen specificity is unknown.

The clonotype originates from a man aged 18 to 35 in good health. Sequencing used naive CD8+ T cells sorted from blood. This chain uses TRBV30 with TRBJ1-4, with 9 bases lining up with TRBD1. CDR3 in amino acids: CAWSVRGGTGYPKLFF. The CDR3 DNA sequence: TGTGCCTGGAGTGTACGAGGCGGGACAGGGTACCCCAAACTGTTTTTT.